These 26 T cell receptor beta chains were all obtained from the same sample, sequenced in a study of low-dose radiotherapy and immunotherapy resistance in tumors. This sample's time point: before trial treatment. Alpha- and beta-chain coverage of first-strand cDNA came from TRAV- and TRBV-specific primers. Using a constant-region primer together with a V-primer adapter, TCRs were subjected to roughly 20 PCR cycles of amplification. TCRdb reprocessed the reads with MiXCR, giving one entry per CDR3 protein. The data contain 55,000 to 65,000 distinct CDR3 sequences, more than 25% of them seen just once; the ten biggest clones take up 5.5% to 8.5%. The sample consisted of PBMCs, taken before treatment. These receptors all stem from a male donor with rectosigmoid adenocarcinoma.

This clonotype was counted ten times or more. V and J are TRBV6-2 or TRBV6-3 and TRBJ2-7; 8 bases are shared with TRBD1. The trim removed 2 bases at V and 4 bases at J, leaving 10 bases unmatched. Per germline, CDR1 MNHEY and CDR2 SVGEGT. The CDR3 loop spans 16 amino acids. CDR3 sequence: CASSYPRQGRRYEQYF. In nucleotides, the CDR3 is TGTGCCAGCAGTTACCCAAGACAGGGGAGAAGATACGAGCAGTACTTC.

This clonotype was found many times. The J gene is TRBJ1-1, the V gene TRBV5-1; 10 nucleotides agree with TRBD1. CDR1 is SGHRS and CDR2 is YFSETQ in the germline V gene. This CDR3 is built from 15 residues. Trimming took 4 bases from V and 5 from J; bases not matched to a gene: 8. The CDR3: CASSTEGQGSTEAFF. The CDR3 nucleotides read TGCGCCAGCAGCACCGAGGGACAGGGGAGTACTGAAGCTTTCTTT. Based on the CDR3 plus reference TRBV5-1 and TRBJ1-1, the full variable domain is KAGVTQTPRYLIKTRGQQVTLSCSPISGHRSVSWYQQTPGQGLQFLFEYFSETQRNKGNFPGRFSGRQFSNSRSEMNVSTLELGDSALYLCASSTEGQGSTEAFFGQGTRLTVV.

This clonotype was seen a handful of times. It differs at one base from a far larger clone, so likely a read error. The J gene is TRBJ2-7, the V gene TRBV28; 8 bases line up with TRBD1. This CDR3 region has 16 residues. Losses at the gene ends were 4 bases for V and 7 bases for J; bases not matched to a gene: 15. From germline, CDR1 is MDHEN and CDR2 SYDVKM. The CDR3: CASSSPGQAAYNEQYF. CDR3 bases: TGTGCCAGCAGTTCGCCGGGACAGGCGGCCTACAATGAGCAGTACTTC.

This clonotype was seen at least ten times. The chain carries TRBV27 and TRBJ1-1, with no clear D. This CDR3 is 14 amino acids long. Looked up from germline, CDR1 is MNHEY and CDR2 is SMNVEV (reference sequence). Deletions cut 3 bases from V and 4 bases from J, with 12 bases between. The CDR3 DNA reads TGTGCCAGCAGTTTCGGCGGCCTAAGCACTGAAGCTTTCTTT. Translation gives CASSFGGLSTEAFF.

A remark on this clonotype: Only one base separates this from a far larger clonotype, so it likely reflects a read error. This chain uses TRBV13 with TRBJ2-2, with 7 bases aligning to TRBD1. There are 17 residues in the CDR3. Germline CDR1 reads PRHDT; CDR2 reads FYEKMQ (reference sequence). Trimming removed 5 bases from V and 0 bases from J; junction bases left unmatched: 9. The CDR3 nucleotides are TGTGCCAGCAGCCCTGCCAGGGGGACAACGAACACCGGGGAGCTGTTTTTT. Encoded protein: CASSPARGTTNTGELFF.

This clonotype appeared many times. V usage is TRBV14 and J usage is TRBJ1-1; no clear D gene. Germline V gene sequence: CDR1 SGHDN, CDR2 FVKESK. The CDR3 loop spans 15 amino acids. V lost 4 bases and J lost 3, with 15 bases in between. The CDR3 DNA is TGTGCCAGCAGCCCGGCCCGGAGTCGGTACACTGAAGCTTTCTTT. It yields the protein CASSPARSRYTEAFF.

Ten or more counts support this clonotype. The rearrangement joins TRBV19 to TRBJ2-3; D remains ambiguous. This CDR3 contains 14 residues. Trimming shortened V by 4 bases and J by 0 bases, and 8 bases separated the two germline ends. Germline CDR1 is LNHDA and CDR2 is SQIVND (reference sequence). CDR3: CASSTDFSTDTQYF. The CDR3 DNA follows: TGTGCCAGTAGTACCGACTTTAGCACAGATACGCAGTATTTT. Full variable domain (rest looked up from reference TRBV19 and TRBJ2-3): DGGITQSPKYLFRKEGQNVTLSCEQNLNHDAMYWYRQDPGQGLRLIYYSQIVNDFQKGDIAEGYSVSREKKESFPLTVTSAQKNPTAFYLCASSTDFSTDTQYFGPGTRLTVL.

The chain uses TRBV7-3 and TRBJ2-5, with TRBD1 identical over 10 bases. Germline V gene data show CDR1 as SGHTA and CDR2 as FQGTGA. Trimming removed 5 bases from V and 5 bases from J; junction bases left unmatched: 8. The CDR3 spans 15 residues. The chain's CDR3 is CASSPGDRGLETQYF. CDR3 nucleotide sequence: TGTGCCAGCAGCCCGGGAGACAGGGGGCTTGAGACCCAGTACTTC. Combining the CDR3 with reference TRBV7-3 and TRBJ2-5 gives the whole variable domain GAGVSQTPSNKVTEKGKYVELRCDPISGHTALYWYRQSLGQGPEFLIYFQGTGAADDSGLPNDRFFAVRPEGSVSTLKIQRTERGDSAVYLCASSPGDRGLETQYFGPGTRLLVL.

This clonotype was counted a few times. V and J are TRBV12-3 or TRBV12-4 and TRBJ2-7, with 9 bases fitting TRBD1. There are 15 residues in the CDR3. Trimming removed 5 bases from V and 6 bases from J; junction bases left unmatched: 11. CDR3 nucleotides: TGTGCCAGCAGTCCCCCGGGACAGGGATCGGCCGAGCAGTACTTC. Protein: CASSPPGQGSAEQYF.

This clonotype occurred many times. The CDR3 nucleotides are TGTGCCAGCCGGCGGGAGCGGGGCTACGAGCAGTACTTC. It specifies CASRRERGYEQYF. The V call is TRBV12-3 or TRBV12-4, the J call TRBJ2-7; 7 bases match TRBD2. V shed 8 bases and J 3 bases; nucleotides not matched to a gene: 7. This CDR3 has 13 amino acids.

The table lists this clonotype with many counts. The V gene is TRBV21-1, the J gene TRBJ2-5; whether TRBD1, the table's D call, matches the DNA was not checked. TRBV21-1 is noted as a pseudogene. The CDR3 loop spans 15 amino acids. The CDR3, as DNA: TGTGCCAGCAGCCCCAACCGGGACGCACAAGAGACCCAGTACTTC. Translating it yields CASSPNRDAQETQYF.

This clonotype has at least ten counts. V and J are TRBV20-1 and TRBJ2-1; D not resolved. The germline CDR1 and CDR2 sequences are DFQATT and SNEGSKA (reference sequence). This CDR3 comprises 13 residues. The ends were cut back, 6 bases at V and 10 bases at J, with 19 bases in the middle. CDR3 sequence (DNA): TGCAGTGCCACCGAACGGACGGTCGGGGAGCAGTTCTTC. Translating it yields CSATERTVGEQFF.

This clonotype was counted at least ten times. This chain links TRBV19 with TRBJ1-5; a possible D gene is TRBD1 (5 bases). This CDR3 has 13 amino acids. Trimming pared 8 bases from V and 0 bases from J, leaving 8 bases between. CDR1 and CDR2 from the germline V gene are LNHDA and SQIVND (reference sequence). CDR3 in DNA: TGTGCCAGTCGACAGTATAGCAATCAGCCCCAGCATTTT. Translation gives CASRQYSNQPQHF. The whole variable domain, remainder taken from reference TRBV19 and TRBJ1-5, is DGGITQSPKYLFRKEGQNVTLSCEQNLNHDAMYWYRQDPGQGLRLIYYSQIVNDFQKGDIAEGYSVSREKKESFPLTVTSAQKNPTAFYLCASRQYSNQPQHFGDGTRLSIL.

This clonotype was seen just once. It differs at one base from a far larger clone, so likely a read error. The rearrangement links TRBV13 to TRBJ2-7; 7 positions agree with TRBD2. V trimming: 11 bases; J trimming: 5 bases; junction bases outside the gene matches: 15. The CDR3 length is 14 residues. The germline gives CDR1 PRHDT, CDR2 FYEKMQ (reference sequence). The CDR3 reads CACCSRPGTNEQYF. CDR3 coding DNA: TGTGCCTGCTGTTCTCGACCTGGGACTAACGAGCAGTACTTC.

This clonotype was counted ten times or more. This sequence joins TRBV28 and TRBJ2-7; D is uncertain. V was cut by 2 bases and J by 0 bases, with 5 bases left in between. Germline V gives CDR1 MDHEN, CDR2 SYDVKM. CDR3 length equals 13 residues. CDR3 DNA sequence: TGTGCCAGCAGTTTACTTCCCTCCTACGAGCAGTACTTC. Protein sequence: CASSLLPSYEQYF.

In this sample, this clonotype turned up many times. The chain carries TRBV5-6 and TRBJ2-3, with D unresolved. V lost 1 base and J 0 bases, leaving 12 bases between the germline ends. Germline-derived CDR1 and CDR2 are SGHDT and YYEEEE. The CDR3 sequence is 16 residues long. CDR3 in DNA: TGTGCCAGCAGCTTGTTACCCGGCTCAAGCACAGATACGCAGTATTTT. This encodes CASSLLPGSSTDTQYF.

This rearrangement joins TRBV20-1 to TRBJ2-1; D is ambiguous. Germline V gene lookup returns CDR1 DFQATT and CDR2 SNEGSKA (reference sequence). Deletions cut 2 bases from V and 8 bases from J, with 4 bases between. The CDR3 has 10 residues. The CDR3 here is CSARNYEQFF. The CDR3 nucleotides read TGCAGTGCTAGAAACTATGAGCAGTTCTTC.

The chain recombines TRBV28 with TRBJ1-2; D call uncertain. V was pared by 2 bases and J by 0 bases, with 4 bases between. The CDR3 loop spans 13 amino acids. Germline V lookup: CDR1 MDHEN, CDR2 SYDVKM. The CDR3, as DNA: TGTGCCAGCAGTTTAGGTTCTAACTATGGCTACACCTTC. Its translation: CASSLGSNYGYTF.

V gene TRBV6-1 combines with J gene TRBJ2-7, with D possibly matching TRBD2 (6 bases). The length of the CDR3 is 11 residues. The germline CDR1 and CDR2 sequences are MNHNS and SASEGT. Deletions cut 6 bases from V and 7 bases from J, with 10 bases between. As DNA, the CDR3 is TGTGCCAGCAGCCCCGGGAGAGAGCAGTACTTC. It yields the protein CASSPGREQYF.

The chain has TRBV6-2 or TRBV6-3 and TRBJ1-1, with D possibly matching TRBD1 (6 bases). CDR3 length: 14 residues. CDR1 is MNHEY, CDR2 SVGEGT, per germline. V dropped 4 bases and J dropped 5 bases, with 14 bases sitting between them. CDR3 protein: CASSSQGQGTEAFF. The CDR3 nucleotides read TGTGCCAGCAGTTCCCAGGGGCAGGGTACTGAAGCTTTCTTT.

The gene calls are TRBV29-1 and TRBJ2-1; the match to TRBD2 covers 7 bases. The CDR3 contains 14 residues. Germline loops: CDR1 SQVTM, CDR2 ANQGSEA. V trimming: 8 bases; J trimming: 6 bases; junction bases outside the gene matches: 13. The CDR3 protein is CSTDRGVVLNEQFF. The CDR3 DNA sequence: TGCAGCACCGACCGGGGGGTGGTCCTCAATGAGCAGTTCTTC.

This clonotype was counted at least ten times. The J gene is TRBJ2-5, the V gene TRBV4-2; D not certain. The V and J ends lost 1 base and 0 bases respectively, with 12 bases between them. This CDR3 spans 16 amino acids. The germline V gene encodes CDR1 LGHNA and CDR2 YNFKEQ. CDR3 sequence: CASSQVVAPNQETQYF. As DNA, the CDR3 is TGTGCCAGCAGCCAAGTCGTGGCGCCAAACCAAGAGACCCAGTACTTC.

This clonotype was seen at least ten times. The chain has TRBV12-5 and TRBJ2-3; D possibly corresponds to TRBD1 (6 bases). Germline lookup yields CDR1 LGHNT and CDR2 FRNRAP. V lost 8 bases to trimming and J lost 0 bases, with 15 bases between them. This CDR3 is 15 amino acids long. CDR3 sequence: CASRQGIASTDTQYF. DNA of the CDR3: TGTGCTAGTCGCCAGGGGATAGCTAGCACAGATACGCAGTATTTT.

This clonotype was counted ten times or more. This chain joins TRBV20-1 and TRBJ2-1; TRBD1 or TRBD2 may be the D gene (7 bases each). Trimming left V 6 bases short and J 4 bases short, with 16 bases between. From germline, CDR1 is DFQATT and CDR2 SNEGSKA (reference sequence). This CDR3 has 14 residues. The CDR3 loop reads CSAGEGARYNEQFF. The CDR3 coding sequence is TGCAGTGCAGGGGAGGGGGCGCGTTACAATGAGCAGTTCTTC.

This clonotype was detected many times. This chain uses TRBV28 with TRBJ1-3; tentative D call: TRBD1 (6 bases). CDR1 is MDHEN, CDR2 SYDVKM, per germline. The length of the CDR3 is 15 residues. V lost 3 bases and J 3 bases, leaving 12 bases between the germline ends. The DNA for the CDR3 is TGTGCCAGCAGTTTGCGGGGGGCGGATGGAAACACCATATATTTT. This gives the protein CASSLRGADGNTIYF.

This clonotype was seen a handful of times. This chain connects TRBV7-9 to TRBJ2-1; 9 bases fit TRBD2. The V gene's germline CDR1 is SEHNR and CDR2 FQNEAQ (reference sequence). The CDR3 has 17 amino acids. Trimming at V came to 4 bases and at J to 2 bases, leaving 9 bases not matched to a gene. CDR3 sequence (DNA): TGTGCCAGCAGCTCTTATAGCGGGAGTAGCCCCTACAATGAGCAGTTCTTC. It is translated as CASSSYSGSSPYNEQFF.